This T cell receptor beta chain was retrieved from a study of CD8 T cells in ankylosing spondylitis. Germline-derived CDR1 and CDR2 are MNHEY and SVGAGI. Germline trimming cut 4 bases from V and 6 bases from J; bases unmatched to any gene: 7. The CDR3 length is 16 residues. Notes on the study in general: Earlier literature documents some of the motif variants in reactive arthritis synovial fluid and blood. Matched ankylosing spondylitis synovial fluid reportedly contained a significantly enriched population of disease-linked clones. There was a TCR beta motif, made of eight highly homologous variants, that appeared characteristic of ankylosing spondylitis blood. Clones linked to the disease showed a CD8+ phenotype. They occurred at relatively low frequencies in peripheral blood.

As the method for making TCR beta libraries, quantitative 5'-RACE with molecular barcodes was used. TCRdb reprocessed the 5' RACE reads via MiXCR and lists one record per CDR3 protein. Of about 540,000 distinct CDR3 sequences listed, about an eighth are singletons. This clonotype was counted between two and nine times. Its antigen is unidentified. The chain links TRBV6-5 to TRBJ2-2; 11 bases fit TRBD2. Sequencing was performed on blood, either unsorted or a sorted T cell fraction (not recorded which). The sequence was obtained from a male donor with ankylosing spondylitis. CDR3 bases: TGTGCCAGCAGTTCAAATAGCGGGAGGGAGGCCGGGGAGCTGTTTTTT. This encodes CASSSNSGREAGELFF.